This T cell receptor beta chain comes out of a study of OX40 agonist ivuxolimab in advanced cancers. About the study: The study gave patients intravenous ivuxolimab at 0.01 to 10 mg/kg every 2 weeks. Findings and caveats of the study: Certain nonresponders likewise exhibited a low normalized T-cell clonal expansion. CD4+ T cells averaged fewer expanded clones than CD8+ T cells. Partial responders dosed at 0.1-3.0 mg/kg displayed clonal expansion ranking among the lowest.

Points on this clone: Its antigen remains unidentified.

The germline V gene encodes CDR1 LNHDA and CDR2 SQIVND (reference sequence). Trimming took off 7 bases at V and 1 base at J, with 10 bases between the two ends. The CDR3 has 13 residues. Assay used: immunoSEQ multiplex PCR; TCRdb lists only in-frame clones, some missing. The profile shows over 80,000 clones, approximately 80% of them singletons. The J gene is TRBJ1-1, the V gene TRBV19; no reliable D call. The sequence was collected from an adult with an advanced solid tumor such as melanoma, head and neck, liver or kidney cancer. The input for sequencing was CD4+ or CD8+ T cells sorted from blood, taken in a trial of the OX40 agonist ivuxolimab. The CDR3 reads CASKLGSNTEAFF. DNA for the CDR3: TGTGCCAGTAAACTAGGATCGAACACTGAAGCTTTCTTT.